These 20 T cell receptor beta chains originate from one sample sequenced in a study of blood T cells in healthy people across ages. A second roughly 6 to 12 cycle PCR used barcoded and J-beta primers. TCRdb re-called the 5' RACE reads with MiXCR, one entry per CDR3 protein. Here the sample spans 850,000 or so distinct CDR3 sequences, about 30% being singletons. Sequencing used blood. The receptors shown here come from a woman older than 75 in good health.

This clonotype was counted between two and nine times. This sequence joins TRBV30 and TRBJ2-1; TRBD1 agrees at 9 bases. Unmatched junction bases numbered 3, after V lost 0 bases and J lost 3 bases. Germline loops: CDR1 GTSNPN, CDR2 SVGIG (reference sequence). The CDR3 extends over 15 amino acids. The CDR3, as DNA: TGTGCCTGGAGTGTCCGGGACAGGGACTACAATGAGCAGTTCTTC. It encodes CAWSVRDRDYNEQFF.

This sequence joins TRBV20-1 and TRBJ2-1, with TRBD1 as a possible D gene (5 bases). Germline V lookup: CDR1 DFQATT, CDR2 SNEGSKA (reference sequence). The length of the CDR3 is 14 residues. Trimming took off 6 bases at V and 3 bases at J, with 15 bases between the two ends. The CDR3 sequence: CSANRLGRYNEQFF. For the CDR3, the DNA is TGCAGTGCAAACCGCCTGGGGCGCTACAATGAGCAGTTCTTC.

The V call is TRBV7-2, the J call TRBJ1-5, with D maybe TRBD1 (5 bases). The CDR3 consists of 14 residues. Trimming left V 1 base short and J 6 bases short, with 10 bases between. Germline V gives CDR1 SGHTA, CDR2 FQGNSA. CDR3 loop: CASSLERGSQPQHF. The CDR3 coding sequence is TGTGCCAGCAGCTTAGAGAGGGGTAGTCAGCCCCAGCATTTT.

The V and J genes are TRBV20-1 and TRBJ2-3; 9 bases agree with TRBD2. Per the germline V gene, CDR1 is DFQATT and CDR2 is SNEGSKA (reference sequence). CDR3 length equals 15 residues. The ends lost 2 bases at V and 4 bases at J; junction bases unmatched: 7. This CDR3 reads CSARTGTSSSDTQYF. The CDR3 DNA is TGCAGTGCTAGAACCGGGACTAGCTCGTCAGATACGCAGTATTTT.

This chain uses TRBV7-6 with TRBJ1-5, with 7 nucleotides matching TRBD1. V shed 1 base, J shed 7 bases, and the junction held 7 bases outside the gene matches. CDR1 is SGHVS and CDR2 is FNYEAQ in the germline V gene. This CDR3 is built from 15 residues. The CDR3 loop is CASSLGDSPGQPQHF. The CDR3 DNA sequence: TGTGCCAGCAGCTTAGGGGACAGCCCAGGGCAGCCCCAGCATTTT. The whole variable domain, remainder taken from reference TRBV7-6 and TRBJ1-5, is GAGVSQSPRYKVTKRGQDVALRCDPISGHVSLYWYRQALGQGPEFLTYFNYEAQQDKSGLPNDRFSAERPEGSISTLTIQRTEQRDSAMYRCASSLGDSPGQPQHFGDGTRLSIL.

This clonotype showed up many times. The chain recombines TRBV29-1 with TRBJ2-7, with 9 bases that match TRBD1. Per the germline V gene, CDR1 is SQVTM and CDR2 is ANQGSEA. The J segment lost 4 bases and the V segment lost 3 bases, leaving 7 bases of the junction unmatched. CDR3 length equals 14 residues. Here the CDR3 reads CSVDKTGGTYEQYF. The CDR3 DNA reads TGCAGCGTTGACAAGACAGGGGGTACGTACGAGCAGTACTTC.

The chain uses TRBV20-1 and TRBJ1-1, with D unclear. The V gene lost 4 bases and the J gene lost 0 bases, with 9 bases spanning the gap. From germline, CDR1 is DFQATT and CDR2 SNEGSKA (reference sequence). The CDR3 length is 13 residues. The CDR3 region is CSAISRVNTEAFF. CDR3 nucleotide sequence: TGCAGTGCTATATCGAGGGTGAACACTGAAGCTTTCTTT.

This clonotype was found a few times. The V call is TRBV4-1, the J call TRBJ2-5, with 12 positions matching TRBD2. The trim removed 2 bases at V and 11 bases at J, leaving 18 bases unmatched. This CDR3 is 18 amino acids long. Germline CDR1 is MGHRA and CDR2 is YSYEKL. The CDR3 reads CASSQLAGGLFSSDEQYF. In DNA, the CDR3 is TGCGCCAGCAGCCAACTAGCGGGGGGGCTTTTCTCGTCGGATGAGCAGTACTTC.

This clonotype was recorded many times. Here the CDR3 DNA reads TGTGCCAGCAGCTTAAGGGACATCTATGGCTACACCTTC. This codes for CASSLRDIYGYTF. The V and J genes are TRBV7-2 and TRBJ1-2; possible D gene TRBD1, 6 bases. CDR3 length: 13 residues. Trimming stripped 2 bases from V and 4 bases from J, with 8 bases between. In germline, CDR1 is SGHTA, CDR2 FQGNSA.

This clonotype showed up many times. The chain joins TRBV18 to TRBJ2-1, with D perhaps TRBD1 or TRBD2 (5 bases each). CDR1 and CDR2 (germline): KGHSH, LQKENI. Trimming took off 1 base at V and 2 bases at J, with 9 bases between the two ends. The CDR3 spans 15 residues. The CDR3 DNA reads TGTGCCAGCTCACCACGGACGGGGCCCTACAATGAGCAGTTCTTC. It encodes CASSPRTGPYNEQFF.

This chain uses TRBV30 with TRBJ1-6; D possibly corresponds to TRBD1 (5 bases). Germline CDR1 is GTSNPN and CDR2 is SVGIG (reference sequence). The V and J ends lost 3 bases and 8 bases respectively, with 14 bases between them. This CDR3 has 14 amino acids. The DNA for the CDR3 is TGTGCCTGGAGGGATACGGGGCCATATTCACCCCTCCACTTT. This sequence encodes CAWRDTGPYSPLHF.

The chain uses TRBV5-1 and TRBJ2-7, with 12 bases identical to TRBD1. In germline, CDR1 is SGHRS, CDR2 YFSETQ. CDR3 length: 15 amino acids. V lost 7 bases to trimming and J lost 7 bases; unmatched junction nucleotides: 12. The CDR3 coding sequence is TGCGCCAGCCGAAAAACCGGGACAGGGGGCCTGGAGCAGTACTTC. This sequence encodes CASRKTGTGGLEQYF.

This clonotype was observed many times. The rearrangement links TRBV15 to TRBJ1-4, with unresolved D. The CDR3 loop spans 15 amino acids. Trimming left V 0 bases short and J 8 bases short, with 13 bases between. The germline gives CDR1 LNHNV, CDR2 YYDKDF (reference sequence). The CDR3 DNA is TGTGCCACCAGCAGAGAACCCACCAGCAGGGAAAAACTGTTTTTT. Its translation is CATSREPTSREKLFF.

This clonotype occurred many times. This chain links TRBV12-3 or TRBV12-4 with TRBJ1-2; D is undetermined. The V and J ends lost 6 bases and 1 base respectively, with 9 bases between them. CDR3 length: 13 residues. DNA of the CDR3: TGTGCCAGCAGCTCCGGTCTTAACTATGGCTACACCTTC. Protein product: CASSSGLNYGYTF.

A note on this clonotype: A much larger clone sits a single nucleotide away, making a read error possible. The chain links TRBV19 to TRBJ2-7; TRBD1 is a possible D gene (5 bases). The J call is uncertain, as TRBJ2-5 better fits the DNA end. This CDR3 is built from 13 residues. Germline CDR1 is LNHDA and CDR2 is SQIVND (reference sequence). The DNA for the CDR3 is TGTGCCAGTAGTAAAAAGGGGTCGGGGACCCAGTACTTC. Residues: CASSKKGSGTQYF.

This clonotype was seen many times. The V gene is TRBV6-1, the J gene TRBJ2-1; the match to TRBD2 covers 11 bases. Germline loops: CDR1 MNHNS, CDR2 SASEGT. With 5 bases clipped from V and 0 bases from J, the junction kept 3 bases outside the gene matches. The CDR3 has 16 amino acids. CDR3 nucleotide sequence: TGTGCCAGCAGTAAAGGACTAGCGGGCTCCTACAATGAGCAGTTCTTC. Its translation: CASSKGLAGSYNEQFF.

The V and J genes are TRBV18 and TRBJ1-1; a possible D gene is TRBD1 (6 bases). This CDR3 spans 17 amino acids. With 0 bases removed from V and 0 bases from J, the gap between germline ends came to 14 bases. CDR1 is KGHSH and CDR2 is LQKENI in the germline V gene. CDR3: CASSPPMAGTMNTEAFF. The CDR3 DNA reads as TGTGCCAGCTCACCACCGATGGCGGGGACAATGAACACTGAAGCTTTCTTT.

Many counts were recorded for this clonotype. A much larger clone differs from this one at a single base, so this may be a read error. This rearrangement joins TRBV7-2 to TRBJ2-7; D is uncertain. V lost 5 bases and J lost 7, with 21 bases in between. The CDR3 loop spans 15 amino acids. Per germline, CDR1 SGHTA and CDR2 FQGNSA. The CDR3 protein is CASSLSRSSRNEQYF. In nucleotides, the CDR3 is TGTGCCAGCAGCCTATCACGGTCGTCTAGGAATGAGCAGTACTTC.

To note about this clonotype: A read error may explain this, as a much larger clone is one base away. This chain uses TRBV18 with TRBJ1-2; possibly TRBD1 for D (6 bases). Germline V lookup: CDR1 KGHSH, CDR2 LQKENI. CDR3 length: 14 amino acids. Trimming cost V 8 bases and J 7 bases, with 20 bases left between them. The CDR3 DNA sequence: TGTGCCAGCGCGCTGTCCGGGGGCGAGCTTGGCTACACCTTC. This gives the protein CASALSGGELGYTF.

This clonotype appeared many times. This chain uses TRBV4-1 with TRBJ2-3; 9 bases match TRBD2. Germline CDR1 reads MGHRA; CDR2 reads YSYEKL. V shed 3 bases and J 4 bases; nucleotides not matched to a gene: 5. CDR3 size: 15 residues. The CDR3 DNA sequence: TGCGCCAGCAGCCAGGCGGGGGGGCTTCCAGATACGCAGTATTTT. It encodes CASSQAGGLPDTQYF.